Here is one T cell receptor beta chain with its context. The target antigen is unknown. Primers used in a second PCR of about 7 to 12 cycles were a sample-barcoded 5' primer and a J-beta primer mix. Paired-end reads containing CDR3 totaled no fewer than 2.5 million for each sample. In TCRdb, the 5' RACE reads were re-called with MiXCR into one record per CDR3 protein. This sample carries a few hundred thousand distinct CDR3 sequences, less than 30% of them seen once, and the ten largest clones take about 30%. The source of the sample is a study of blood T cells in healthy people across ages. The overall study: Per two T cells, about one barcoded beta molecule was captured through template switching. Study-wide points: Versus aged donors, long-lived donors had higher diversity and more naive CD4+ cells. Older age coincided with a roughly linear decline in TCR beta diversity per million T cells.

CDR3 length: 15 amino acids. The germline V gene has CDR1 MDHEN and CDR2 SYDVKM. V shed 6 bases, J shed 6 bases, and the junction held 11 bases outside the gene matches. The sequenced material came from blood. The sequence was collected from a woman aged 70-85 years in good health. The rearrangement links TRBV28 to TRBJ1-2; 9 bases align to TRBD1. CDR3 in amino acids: CASRRRGDRVHGYTF. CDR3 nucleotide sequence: TGTGCCAGCAGAAGAAGAGGGGACAGGGTCCATGGCTACACCTTC.